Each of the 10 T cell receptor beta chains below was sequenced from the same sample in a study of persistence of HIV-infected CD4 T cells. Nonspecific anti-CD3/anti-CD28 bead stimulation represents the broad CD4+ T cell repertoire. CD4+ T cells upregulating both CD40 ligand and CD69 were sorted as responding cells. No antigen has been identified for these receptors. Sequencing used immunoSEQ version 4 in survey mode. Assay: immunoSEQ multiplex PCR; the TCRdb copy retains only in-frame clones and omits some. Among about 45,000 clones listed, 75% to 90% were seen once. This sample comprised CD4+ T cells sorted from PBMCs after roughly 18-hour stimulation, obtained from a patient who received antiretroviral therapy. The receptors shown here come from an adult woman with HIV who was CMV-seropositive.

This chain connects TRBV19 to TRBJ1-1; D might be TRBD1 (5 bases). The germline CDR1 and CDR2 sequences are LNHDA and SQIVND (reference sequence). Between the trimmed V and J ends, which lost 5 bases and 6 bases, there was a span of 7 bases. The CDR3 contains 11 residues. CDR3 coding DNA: TGTGCCAGTAGTGCGGGGGCTGAAGCTTTCTTT. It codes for CASSAGAEAFF. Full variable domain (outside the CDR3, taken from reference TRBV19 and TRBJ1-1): DGGITQSPKYLFRKEGQNVTLSCEQNLNHDAMYWYRQDPGQGLRLIYYSQIVNDFQKGDIAEGYSVSREKKESFPLTVTSAQKNPTAFYLCASSAGAEAFFGQGTRLTVV.

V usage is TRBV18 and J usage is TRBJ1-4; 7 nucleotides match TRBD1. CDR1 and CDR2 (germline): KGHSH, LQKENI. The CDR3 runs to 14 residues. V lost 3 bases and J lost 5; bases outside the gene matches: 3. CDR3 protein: CASSPGQLNEKLFF. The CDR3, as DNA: TGTGCCAGCTCACCGGGACAGTTAAATGAAAAACTGTTTTTT. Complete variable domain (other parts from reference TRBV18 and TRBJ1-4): NAGVMQNPRHLVRRRGQEARLRCSPMKGHSHVYWYRQLPEEGLKFMVYLQKENIIDESGMPKERFSAEFPKEGPSILRIQQVVRGDSAAYFCASSPGQLNEKLFFGSGTQLSVL.

CDR3 nucleotides: TGCGCCAGCAGCTACGGGGGCGAGAACAAATCACCCCTCCACTTT. Encoded protein: CASSYGGENKSPLHF. The V call is TRBV5-1, the J call TRBJ1-6, with a weak D call TRBD1 (6 bases). CDR1 is SGHRS and CDR2 is YFSETQ in the germline V gene. V was cut by 3 bases and J by 10 bases, with 17 bases left in between. The length of the CDR3 is 15 residues.

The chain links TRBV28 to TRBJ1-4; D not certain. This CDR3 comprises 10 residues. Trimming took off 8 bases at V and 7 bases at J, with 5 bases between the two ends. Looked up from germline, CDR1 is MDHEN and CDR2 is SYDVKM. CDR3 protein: CASRGEKLFF. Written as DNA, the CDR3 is TGTGCCAGCCGGGGTGAAAAACTGTTTTTT. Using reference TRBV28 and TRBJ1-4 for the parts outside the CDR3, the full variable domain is DVKVTQSSRYLVKRTGEKVFLECVQDMDHENMFWYRQDPGLGLRLIYFSYDVKMKEKGDIPEGYSVSREKKERFSLILESASTNQTSMYLCASRGEKLFFGSGTQLSVL.

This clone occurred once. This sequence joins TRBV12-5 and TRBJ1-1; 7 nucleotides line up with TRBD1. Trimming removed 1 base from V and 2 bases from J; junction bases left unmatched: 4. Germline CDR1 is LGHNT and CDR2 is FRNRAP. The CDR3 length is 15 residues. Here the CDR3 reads CASGLARGYNTEAFF. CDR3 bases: TGTGCTAGTGGTTTGGCCAGGGGGTACAACACTGAAGCTTTCTTT.

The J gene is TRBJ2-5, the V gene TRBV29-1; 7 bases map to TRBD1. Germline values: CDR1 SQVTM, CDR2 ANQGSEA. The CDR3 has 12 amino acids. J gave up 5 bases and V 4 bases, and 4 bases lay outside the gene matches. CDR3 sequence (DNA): TGCAGCGTTGGACAGGGATGGGAGACCCAGTACTTC. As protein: CSVGQGWETQYF.

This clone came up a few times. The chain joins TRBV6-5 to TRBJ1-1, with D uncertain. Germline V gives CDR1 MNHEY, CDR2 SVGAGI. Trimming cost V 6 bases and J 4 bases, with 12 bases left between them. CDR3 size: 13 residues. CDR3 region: CASSLGIITEAFF. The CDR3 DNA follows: TGTGCCAGCAGCCTGGGTATTATCACTGAAGCTTTCTTT.

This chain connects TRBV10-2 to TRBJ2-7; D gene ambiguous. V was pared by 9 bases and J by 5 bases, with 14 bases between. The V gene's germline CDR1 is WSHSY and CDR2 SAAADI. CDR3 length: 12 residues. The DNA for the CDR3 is TGCGCCAGTAAACAAGCCGGCCACGAGCAGTACTTC. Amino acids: CASKQAGHEQYF.

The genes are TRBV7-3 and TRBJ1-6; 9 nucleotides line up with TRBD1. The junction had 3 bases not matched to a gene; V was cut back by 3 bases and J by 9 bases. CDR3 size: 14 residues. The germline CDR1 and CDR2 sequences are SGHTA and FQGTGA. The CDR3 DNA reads TGTGCCAGCAGCTTCGGGACAGGGATTTCACCCCTCCACTTT. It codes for CASSFGTGISPLHF.

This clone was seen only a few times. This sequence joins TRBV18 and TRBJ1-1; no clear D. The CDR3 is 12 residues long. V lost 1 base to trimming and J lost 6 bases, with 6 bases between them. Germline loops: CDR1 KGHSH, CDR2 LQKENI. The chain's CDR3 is CASSPQRSEAFF. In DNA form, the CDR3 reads TGTGCCAGCTCACCACAAAGGTCTGAAGCTTTCTTT.